The 19 T cell receptor beta chains listed next were all sequenced from one sample in a study of vaccination effects on CD4 cells after COVID-19. Antigen-specific CD4+ T cells expanded by the ViraFEST assay with viral peptide pools were then sequenced. At the end of 10 days of culture, CD4+ T cells were isolated. The vaccine given was either BNT162b2 or mRNA-1273, in two doses. Only in-frame clones appear in the TCRdb table, and some are missing; sequencing was by immunoSEQ multiplex PCR. The sample has about 24,000 clones; roughly 80% are singletons. Their recognized antigens are unknown. The material was CD4+ T cells from PBMCs cultured with HCoV-NL63 spike peptides, obtained after COVID-19 vaccination. These receptors were taken from a human donor who received a COVID-19 vaccine.

This sequence joins TRBV27 and TRBJ1-1; D possibly corresponds to TRBD1 (6 bases). Per the germline V gene, CDR1 is MNHEY and CDR2 is SMNVEV (reference sequence). Between the trimmed V and J ends, which lost 3 bases and 6 bases, there was a span of 20 bases. The length of the CDR3 is 16 residues. The CDR3 reads CASSFGQQGKGAEAFF. The CDR3, as DNA: TGTGCCAGCAGTTTTGGACAGCAGGGTAAGGGCGCTGAAGCTTTCTTT.

The CDR3 region is CASSGRLAGGSSYEQYF. The CDR3 DNA sequence: TGTGCCAGCAGCGGACGACTAGCGGGGGGAAGCTCCTACGAGCAGTACTTC. The genes are TRBV6-4 and TRBJ2-7; 13 bases align to TRBD2. J gave up 0 bases and V 6 bases, and 8 bases lay outside the gene matches. CDR3 size: 17 residues. Per the germline V gene, CDR1 is MRHNA and CDR2 is SNTAGT.

The chain has TRBV12-3 or TRBV12-4 and TRBJ1-5; D not certain. With 0 bases removed from V and 4 bases from J, the gap between germline ends came to 4 bases. CDR3 length equals 13 residues. CDR3 nucleotides: TGTGCCAGCAGTTTAGCGTTTAATCAGCCCCAGCATTTT. It encodes CASSLAFNQPQHF.

This chain connects TRBV30 to TRBJ2-3; the D gene is possibly TRBD2 (6 bases). Trimming shortened V by 0 bases and J by 5 bases, and 15 bases separated the two germline ends. The CDR3 is 15 residues long. CDR1 GTSNPN and CDR2 SVGIG come from the germline V gene (reference sequence). The CDR3 sequence: CAWSVGAGSGDTQYF. The CDR3 nucleotides read TGTGCCTGGAGTGTAGGGGCAGGTAGCGGAGATACGCAGTATTTT.

This clone was recorded a few times. The rearrangement uses TRBV4-1 and TRBJ2-1; D may be TRBD2 (7 bases). CDR3 length: 16 residues. Trimming shortened V by 0 bases and J by 5 bases, and 14 bases separated the two germline ends. CDR1 is MGHRA and CDR2 is YSYEKL in the germline V gene. Here the CDR3 reads CASSQEGRGGDNEQFF. The CDR3 nucleotides read TGCGCCAGCAGCCAAGAAGGGAGGGGGGGCGACAATGAGCAGTTCTTC.

The rearrangement uses TRBV24-1 and TRBJ1-2; 8 bases agree with TRBD1. This CDR3 spans 19 amino acids. The V segment lost 1 base and the J segment 6 bases; nucleotides outside the gene matches: 18. Germline lookup yields CDR1 KGHDR and CDR2 SFDVKD. CDR3 sequence reads: CATSDLPEEGRGRLDGYTF. The CDR3 nucleotides are TGTGCCACCAGTGATTTACCAGAGGAGGGCAGGGGGCGTCTTGATGGCTACACCTTC.

The chain uses TRBV6-6 and TRBJ1-1; TRBD1 might be the D (5 bases). V was clipped by 0 bases and J by 6 bases, with 14 bases between them. The V gene's germline CDR1 is MNHNY and CDR2 SVGAGI (reference sequence). This CDR3 region has 15 residues. The CDR3 reads CASSYSKMGGPEAFF. As DNA, the CDR3 is TGTGCCAGCAGTTACTCGAAGATGGGGGGACCTGAAGCTTTCTTT.

This clone showed up just a few times. V usage is TRBV5-1 and J usage is TRBJ1-3; D remains ambiguous. Trimming removed 0 bases at V and 2 bases at J, with 6 bases between. The CDR3 extends over 14 amino acids. Germline V CDR1 and CDR2: SGHRS, YFSETQ. In nucleotides, the CDR3 is TGCGCCAGCAGCTTGGCACGGACTGGAAACACCATATATTTT. Translating gives CASSLARTGNTIYF.

This chain joins TRBV5-4 and TRBJ2-7; 8 nucleotides match TRBD1. The V and J ends lost 4 bases and 5 bases, in that order; junction bases with no gene match: 11. CDR3 size: 15 residues. The germline V gene has CDR1 SGHNT and CDR2 YYREEE (reference sequence). The CDR3 DNA reads as TGTGCCAGCAGCGGAAGGGTGACAGGGGAACACGAGCAGTACTTC. Translated, it gives CASSGRVTGEHEQYF.

V usage is TRBV7-6 and J usage is TRBJ2-1, with 9 bases lining up with TRBD2. Germline trimming cut 5 bases from V and 3 bases from J; bases unmatched to any gene: 8. CDR1 and CDR2 (germline): SGHVS, FNYEAQ. There are 16 residues in the CDR3. Here the CDR3 reads CASSLGAGGVYNEQFF. In DNA, the CDR3 is TGTGCCAGCAGCCTAGGAGCGGGGGGAGTCTACAATGAGCAGTTCTTC.

This clone turned up a few times. In DNA, the CDR3 is TGTGCCAGCAGTCCAGACCCACTAGGGGCCAACGTCCTGACTTTC. Protein sequence: CASSPDPLGANVLTF. This chain uses TRBV5-4 with TRBJ2-6; no clear D gene. The V and J ends lost 5 bases and 4 bases respectively, with 13 bases between them. The CDR3 runs to 15 residues. Germline-derived CDR1 and CDR2 are SGHNT and YYREEE (reference sequence).

The chain's CDR3 is CASSLGGATEAFF. The CDR3 bases are TGCGCCAGCAGCTTGGGGGGAGCCACTGAAGCTTTCTTT. The chain joins TRBV5-1 to TRBJ1-1; D unclear. CDR1 and CDR2 (germline): SGHRS, YFSETQ. V lost 0 bases and J 4 bases, leaving 7 bases between the germline ends. The CDR3 is 13 residues long.

The chain combines TRBV9 with TRBJ1-4; D is unresolved. Germline CDR1 is SGDLS and CDR2 is YYNGEE. Deletions cut 3 bases from V and 5 bases from J, with 14 bases between. The CDR3 has 15 residues. This CDR3 reads CASSAPGEVNEKLFF. CDR3 nucleotides: TGTGCCAGCAGCGCCCCGGGTGAAGTCAATGAAAAACTGTTTTTT.

This chain joins TRBV30 and TRBJ2-1; no clear D gene. V was clipped by 0 bases and J by 0 bases, with 6 bases between them. Germline V gene data show CDR1 as GTSNPN and CDR2 as SVGIG (reference sequence). The CDR3 is 14 amino acids. CDR3 nucleotide sequence: TGTGCCTGGAGTGTGACTGACTCCTACAATGAGCAGTTCTTC. It yields the protein CAWSVTDSYNEQFF. The full variable domain, completed using reference TRBV30 and TRBJ2-1, is SQTIHQWPATLVQPVGSPLSLECTVEGTSNPNLYWYRQAAGRGLQLLFYSVGIGQISSEVPQNLSASRPQDRQFILSSKKLLLSDSGFYLCAWSVTDSYNEQFFGPGTRLTVL.

V and J are TRBV6-5 and TRBJ2-5; D is unresolved. Between the trimmed V and J ends, which lost 2 bases and 7 bases, there was a span of 5 bases. Germline-derived CDR1 and CDR2 are MNHEY and SVGAGI. The CDR3 is made up of 11 amino acids. The CDR3 coding sequence is TGTGCCAGCAGTTACCTCGGGACCCAGTACTTC. Its protein product is CASSYLGTQYF.

V usage is TRBV5-4 and J usage is TRBJ2-1; 13 bases align to TRBD2. V shed 3 bases and J 5 bases; nucleotides not matched to a gene: 2. Germline assignment: CDR1 SGHNT and CDR2 YYREEE (reference sequence). This CDR3 is built from 15 residues. CDR3 loop: CASSWGLAGNNEQFF. In DNA form, the CDR3 reads TGTGCCAGCAGCTGGGGACTAGCGGGGAACAATGAGCAGTTCTTC. The full variable domain, its missing parts supplied by reference TRBV5-4 and TRBJ2-1, is ETGVTQSPTHLIKTRGQQVTLRCSSQSGHNTVSWYQQALGQGPQFIFQYYREEENGRGNFPPRFSGLQFPNYSSELNVNALELDDSALYLCASSWGLAGNNEQFFGPGTRLTVL.

The V gene is TRBV7-3, the J gene TRBJ2-1; D is undetermined. CDR3 size: 15 residues. The germline V and J ends were trimmed by 5 bases and 3 bases, with 14 bases remaining between them. CDR1 SGHTA and CDR2 FQGTGA come from the germline V gene. The DNA for the CDR3 is TGTGCCAGCAGCCTAAAAGAGGCTATCTACAATGAGCAGTTCTTC. Protein: CASSLKEAIYNEQFF. The variable domain in full, completed from reference TRBV7-3 and TRBJ2-1, reads GAGVSQTPSNKVTEKGKYVELRCDPISGHTALYWYRQSLGQGPEFLIYFQGTGAADDSGLPNDRFFAVRPEGSVSTLKIQRTERGDSAVYLCASSLKEAIYNEQFFGPGTRLTVL.

The chain has TRBV28 and TRBJ1-5, with a weak D call TRBD1 (6 bases). V gave up 7 bases and J gave up 9 bases, with 19 bases separating them. The V gene's germline CDR1 is MDHEN and CDR2 SYDVKM. The CDR3 contains 14 residues. The CDR3 region has the DNA TGTGCCAGCACCCCACGGGGGGGCGCGGTGCCCCAGCATTTT. It is translated as CASTPRGGAVPQHF.

The gene calls are TRBV18 and TRBJ1-3, with no clear D. CDR1 and CDR2 (germline): KGHSH, LQKENI. V lost 3 bases and J lost 0, with 12 bases in between. The CDR3 sequence is 16 residues long. The chain's CDR3 is CASSPITQGSGNTIYF. The CDR3 DNA reads TGTGCCAGCTCACCCATAACTCAAGGCTCTGGAAACACCATATATTTT.